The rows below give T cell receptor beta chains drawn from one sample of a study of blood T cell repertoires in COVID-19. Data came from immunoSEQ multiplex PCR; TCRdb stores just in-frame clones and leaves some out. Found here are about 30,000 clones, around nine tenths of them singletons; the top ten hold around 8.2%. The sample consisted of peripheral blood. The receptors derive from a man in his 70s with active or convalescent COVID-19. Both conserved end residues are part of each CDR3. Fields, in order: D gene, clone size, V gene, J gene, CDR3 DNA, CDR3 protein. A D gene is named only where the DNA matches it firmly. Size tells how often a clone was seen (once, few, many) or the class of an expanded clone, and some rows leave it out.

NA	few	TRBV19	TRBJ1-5	TGTGCCAGTAATGTTGGTGTCCAGGGGCCCCAGCATTTT	CASNVGVQGPQHF
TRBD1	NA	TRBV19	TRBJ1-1	TGTGCCAGTACTCCTCAGCGACAGGGAGAGGGTGAAGCTTTCTTT	CASTPQRQGEGEAFF
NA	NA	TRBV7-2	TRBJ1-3	TGTGCCAGCAGCTTAATTACAGCCTCTGGAAACACCATATATTTT	CASSLITASGNTIYF
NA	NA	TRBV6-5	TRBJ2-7	TGTGCCAGCAGTTACTCGATACAGGGACCCTACGAGCAGTACTTC	CASSYSIQGPYEQYF
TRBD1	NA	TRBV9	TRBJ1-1	TGTGCCAGCAGCGGACACAGGGGGCGAACTGAAGCTTTCTTT	CASSGHRGRTEAFF
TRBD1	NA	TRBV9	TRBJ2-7	TGTGCCAGCAGCGTAGCCCCGGACAGGGTGGTCGACGAGCAGTACTTC	CASSVAPDRVVDEQYF
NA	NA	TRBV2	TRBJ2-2	TGTGCCAGCAGTGGGGGACTGCGCACCGGGGAGCTGTTTTTT	CASSGGLRTGELFF
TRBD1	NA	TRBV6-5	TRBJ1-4	TGTGCCAGCAGGGAGGCAGGGGGGAGAGAAAAACTGTTTTTT	CASREAGGREKLFF
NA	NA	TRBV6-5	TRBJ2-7	TGTGCCAGCAGCCTTGACGGGAGCTCCTACGAGCAGTACTTC	CASSLDGSSYEQYF
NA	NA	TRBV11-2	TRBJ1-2	TGTGCCAGCAGCTCCTTTGACATGTCCGGCTACACCTTC	CASSSFDMSGYTF
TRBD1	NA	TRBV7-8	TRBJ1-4	TGTGCCAGCAGCCTCGGGACAGTTAATGAAAAACTGTTTTTT	CASSLGTVNEKLFF
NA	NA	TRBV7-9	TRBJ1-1	TGTGCCAGCAGCTTATCACGGGACACTGAAGCTTTCTTT	CASSLSRDTEAFF
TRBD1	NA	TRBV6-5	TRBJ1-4	TGTGCCAGCAGGAGACAGGGGCTGGGTAATGAAAAACTGTTTTTT	CASRRQGLGNEKLFF
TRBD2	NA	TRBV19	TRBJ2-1	TGTGCCAGTAGTAGCGGGACTAGCCTTGATGAGCAGTTCTTC	CASSSGTSLDEQFF
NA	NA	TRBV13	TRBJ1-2	TGTGCCAGCAGCCCCCCGGGGGGCAGGGGCTACACCTTC	CASSPPGGRGYTF
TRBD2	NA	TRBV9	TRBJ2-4	TGTGCCAGCAGCATTGGGACTAGCGGGGGCGGGAACATTCAGTACTTC	CASSIGTSGGGNIQYF
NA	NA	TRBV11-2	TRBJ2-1	TGTGCCAGCAGCTTCTCCAAGCTCAATGAGCAGTTCTTC	CASSFSKLNEQFF
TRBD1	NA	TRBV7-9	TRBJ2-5	TGTGCCAGCAGCCCCTTACCCGGACAGGGTCAAGAGACCCAGTACTTC	CASSPLPGQGQETQYF
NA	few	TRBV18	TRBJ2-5	TGTGCCAGCTCACCGGGACTCACACAAGAGACCCAGTACTTC	CASSPGLTQETQYF
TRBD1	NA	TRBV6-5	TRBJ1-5	TGTGCCAGCAGCAGACAGGGCCGGTCGGGTCAGCCCCAGCATTTT	CASSRQGRSGQPQHF
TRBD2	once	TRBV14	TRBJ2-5	TGTGCCAGCAGCCCACAACTAGCGGGAGAAGGAGAGACCCAGTACTTC	CASSPQLAGEGETQYF
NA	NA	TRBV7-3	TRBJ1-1	TGTGCCAGCAGCCCAACAAACATAAACACTGAAGCTTTCTTT	CASSPTNINTEAFF
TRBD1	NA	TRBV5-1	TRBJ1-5	TGCGCCAGCAGCGCCGGGACAGGGGAGACTCAGCCCCAGCATTTT	CASSAGTGETQPQHF
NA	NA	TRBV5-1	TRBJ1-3	TGCGCCAGCAGCCCGACAGAAATCCGAAACACCATATATTTT	CASSPTEIRNTIYF
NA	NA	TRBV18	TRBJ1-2	TGTGCCAGCTCACCATCTCAGGGGTTTAACTATGGCTACACCTTC	CASSPSQGFNYGYTF
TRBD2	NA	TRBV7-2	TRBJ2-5	TGTGCCAGCAGCTTCGCTAAACTAGCGGGGCAAGAGACCCAGTACTTC	CASSFAKLAGQETQYF
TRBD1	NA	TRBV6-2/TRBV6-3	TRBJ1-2	TGTGCCAGCAGTTATAAGGGACAGGGGAGTGGCTACACCTTC	CASSYKGQGSGYTF
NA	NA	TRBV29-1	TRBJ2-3	TGCAGCGCCGAGGCGGGACTCTCCTTCACAGATACGCAGTATTTT	CSAEAGLSFTDTQYF
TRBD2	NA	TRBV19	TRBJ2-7	TGTGCCAGTAGTAAGGGCGGGGGGACCTACGAGCAGTACTTC	CASSKGGGTYEQYF
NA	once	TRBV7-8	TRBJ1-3	TGTGCCAGCAGCTTAGTAACGGGACTTCCCTCTGGAAACACCATATATTTT	CASSLVTGLPSGNTIYF
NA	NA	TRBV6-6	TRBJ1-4	TGTGCCAGCAGTTACTTTGGGGGCACTAATGAAAAACTGTTTTTT	CASSYFGGTNEKLFF
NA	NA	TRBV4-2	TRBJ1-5	TGTGCCAGCAGCCAAGGGCTCAATCAGCCCCAGCATTTT	CASSQGLNQPQHF
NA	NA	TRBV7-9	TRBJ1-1	TGTGCCAGCAGCACCCAGACAGTGAACACTGAAGCTTTCTTT	CASSTQTVNTEAFF
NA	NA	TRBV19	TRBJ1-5	TGTGCCAGTAGTATTGGGGGCGGCATAAGTCAGCCCCAGCATTTT	CASSIGGGISQPQHF
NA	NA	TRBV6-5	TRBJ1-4	TGTGCCAGCAGTAGAGGGATTGCAACTAATGAAAAACTGTTTTTT	CASSRGIATNEKLFF
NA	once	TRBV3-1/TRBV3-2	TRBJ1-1	TGTGCCAGCAGCCAACGGGAGTCCACTGAAGCTTTCTTT	CASSQRESTEAFF
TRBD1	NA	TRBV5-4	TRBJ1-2	TGTGCCAGCAGCTCCCCCGGGACAGGATGGGTGGGCTACACCTTC	CASSSPGTGWVGYTF
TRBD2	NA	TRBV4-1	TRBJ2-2	TGCGCCAGCAGCCAAGAACTAGCGGGATTCCCCGGGGAGCTGTTTTTT	CASSQELAGFPGELFF
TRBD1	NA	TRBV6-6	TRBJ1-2	TGTGCCAGCAGTTACTTAAGGACAGGGGATGGCTACACCTTC	CASSYLRTGDGYTF
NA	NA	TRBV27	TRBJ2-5	TGTGCCAGCAGTTACGGGATTGGGGTTGGGCCCCAGTACTTC	CASSYGIGVGPQYF
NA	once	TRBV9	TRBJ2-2	TGTGCCAGCACCCCATGGGGGGAGCGCACCGGGGAGCTGTTTTTT	CASTPWGERTGELFF
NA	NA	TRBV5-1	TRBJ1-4	TGCGCCAGCAGCTCCAGTGGAACTAATGAAAAACTGTTTTTT	CASSSSGTNEKLFF
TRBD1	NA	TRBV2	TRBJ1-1	TGTGCCATCGGACAGGGTACCACTGAAGCTTTCTTT	CAIGQGTTEAFF
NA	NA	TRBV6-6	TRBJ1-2	TGTGCCAGCTACCCGGGCGCGGGCTATGGCTACACCTTC	CASYPGAGYGYTF
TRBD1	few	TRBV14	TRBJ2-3	TGTGCCAGCAGTCGCCTGGACAGGGGGCAGGGTGTAGGCACAGATACGCAGTATTTT	CASSRLDRGQGVGTDTQYF
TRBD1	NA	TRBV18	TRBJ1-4	TGTGCCAGCTCACCAGGGGGACAGGCCCTTAATGAAAAACTGTTTTTT	CASSPGGQALNEKLFF
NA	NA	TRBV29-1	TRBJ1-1	TGCAGCGGAAGCGAGAACACTGAAGCTTTCTTT	CSGSENTEAFF
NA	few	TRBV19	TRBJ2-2	TGTGCCAGTAGTATAGTTGGCGGGACCGGGGAGCTGTTTTTT	CASSIVGGTGELFF
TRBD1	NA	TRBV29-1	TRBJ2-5	TGCAGCGTTGCGACAGGGGCAGAGACCCAGTACTTC	CSVATGAETQYF
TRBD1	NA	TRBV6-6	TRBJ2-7	TGTGCCAGCAGTTTACGACAGGGGGGTATGGACGAGCAGTACTTC	CASSLRQGGMDEQYF
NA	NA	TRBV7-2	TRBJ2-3	TGTGCCAGCAGCCCTTACAGCCCCGCCGGAGATACGCAGTATTTT	CASSPYSPAGDTQYF
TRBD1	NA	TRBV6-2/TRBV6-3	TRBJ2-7	TGTGCCAGCAGTTACGTGGGGACAGGGCCGGGGGAGCAGTACTTC	CASSYVGTGPGEQYF
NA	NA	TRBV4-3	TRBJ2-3	TGCGCCAGCAGCCAAGGACGGGGGAGGAACACAGATACGCAGTATTTT	CASSQGRGRNTDTQYF